The clone carrying this T cell receptor (beta chain) has at least ten counts. Time point meaning: persistent/refractory GD, antithyroid drugs over 5 years with positive TRAb. Researchers made the TCR library from RNA that was extracted from PBMCs. The data originate from a study of regulatory T cells in long-lasting Graves disease. Between the trimmed V and J ends, which lost 5 bases and 5 bases, there was a span of 12 bases. Germline V CDR1 and CDR2: MDHEN, SYDVKM. This CDR3 has 13 amino acids. HTBI primers from iRepertoire and Arm-PCR of CDR3 regions yielded the TCR beta libraries. TCRdb recomputed calls from the multiplex PCR reads with MiXCR, one row per CDR3 protein. The table lists a few hundred thousand distinct CDR3 sequences, roughly 24% of them singletons.

The sequenced sample was peripheral blood mononuclear cells (PBMCs), obtained when the disease was refractory, from a patient treated with antithyroid drugs. J is TRBJ2-5 and V is TRBV28; D call uncertain. This sequence was found in a middle-aged woman with Graves disease. The CDR3 coding sequence is TGTGCCAGCAGTGGTCATTCGGCGGAGACCCAGTACTTC. Translation: CASSGHSAETQYF.